Here is one TCR beta chain with its context. This clonotype has just a few counts. Its antigen remains unidentified. Per-base qualities were not stored, and no clone one base away is much larger. The CDR3 has 14 amino acids, counting the end cysteine and phenylalanine. Only the CDR3 DNA is retained, 42 bases long and in frame from the first base. Sequences LNHDA (CDR1) and SQIVND (CDR2) are obtained from the germline V gene (reference sequence). This record belongs to a study of blood T cells in healthy people across ages (dated by TCRdb to 2015 to 2017). Context from the whole study: In model experiments, template switching captured roughly one uniquely barcoded TCR beta cDNA molecule for every two T cells. The donors were split into four age groups: young (average around 15 years), middle-aged (around 40), aged (about 62) and long-lived (about 74). To avoid experimental bias, donors of different ages were spread randomly across the sequencing lanes. For two donors (one aged 18 to 29 and one aged 80 or older), the study analyzed two additional independent replicas of 1 million unique cDNA reads from the same blood draw. To track age-related changes in TCR beta repertoire diversity, the study relied on deep sequencing normalized with unique cDNA molecular identifiers. Overall study results and their limits: As age increased, observed TCR beta diversity per million T cells dropped in a roughly linear way, and a significant reduction was already evident by age approximately 40. Because the CMV infection status of the donors was unknown, age-related changes in expanded clonotypes may potentially have been confounded. Since profiling was done on bulk unsorted PBMCs, naive and antigen-experienced compartments could not be conclusively compared. Estimates of total diversity based on one million sequenced T cells were considered lower bounds and underestimates. Compared with the aged group, the long-lived group had more naive CD4+ T cells, fewer expanded clones and increased TCR diversity, a pattern suggesting age selection. Observed TCR beta diversity correlated strongly with the percentage of naive T cells measured by flow cytometry.

Donors were roughly 40 systemically healthy Caucasian individuals from Russia aged about 6 to 100 years. Each donor gave 9.5 to 10 milliliters of peripheral blood, drawn into EDTA-treated Vacutainer tubes. Ficoll-Paque density-gradient centrifugation was used to isolate PBMCs, with at least 6 million per sample. Total RNA was extracted from PBMCs with Trizol reagent, with at least 5.5 micrograms obtained per sample. Naive CD45RAhigh/CD27high T cell percentages were measured by flow cytometry on a PBMC aliquot from every donor. The library was generated by 5' RACE. A second about 7 to 12 cycle PCR used a sample-barcoded 5' primer and a J-beta primer mix. Each TCR beta cDNA molecule received a unique molecular identifier from a template-switch 5' adaptor carrying 12 random nucleotides. Each sample yielded at least 3 million CDR3-containing paired-end reads. First-strand cDNA was synthesized from all RNA with the Mint cDNA synthesis kit, primed by a TRBC-specific oligonucleotide. Following uracil-DNA glycosylase treatment, all cDNA underwent a first 18-cycle PCR with the universal primers M1SS and BC2_uni_R. Per the original workflow: For normalization, 1 million high-quality reads, each with a distinct molecular identifier, were randomly selected from each sample. Reads sharing molecular identifiers were discarded rather than binned into consensus sequences. MiTCR, set to a Q25 quality threshold and the strictest error-elimination algorithm, was used for CDR3 identification, clonotype clustering and error correction. A nonparametric unseen species model with Euler transformation was used to estimate lower-bound total TCR beta diversity. TCRdb itself trimmed the public reads at Q25 with fastp, ran MiXCR and retained productive beta chains. Identical CDR3 protein sequences are pooled into one entry, listed with their most common genes and DNA. The V and J calls, along with clone size, are taken from TCRdb and not from the paper's own processing. Within this sample are 1,800,000 or so distinct CDR3 sequences, with roughly two fifths of them counted one time only. The ten largest account for roughly 24% of the sample.

The sequence was obtained from a human donor in good health. Sequencing was done on a sample of blood. The chain is encoded by TRBV19 joined to TRBJ2-4; the D gene is perhaps TRBD1, from 6 matching bases. The tail of the sequence fits TRBJ2-7 better, so the J call may be wrong. The CDR3 sequence is CASSWTEGFYEQYF. The DNA sequence reads TGTGCCAGTTCATGGACAGAGGGATTCTACGAGCAGTACTTC.